The TCR beta chain under discussion was sequenced for a study of T cells in Graves' hyperthyroidism and ophthalmopathy. Study overall: Pretreatment peripheral blood was obtained at initial diagnosis.

Study-level results: Ophthalmopathy, which appeared later, was predicted by the model a median approximately six months before onset.

Amplified TCR beta CDR3 regions came from RNA transcripts. The HTBI primer set served for first-round RT-PCR of the TCR CDR3. Using its own MiXCR run on the multiplex PCR reads, TCRdb lists one record per CDR3 protein. In the table there are approximately 360,000 distinct CDR3 sequences, around 25% of which are singletons. For the diagnoses, clinical symptoms, serum thyroxine and TRAb, thyroid ultrasound and orbital computed tomography were used. This clonotype was seen only a few times. Its antigen remains unknown. The sequenced sample consisted of blood. The origin of this receptor is a man in his fifties with Graves' hyperthyroidism.

The DNA of the CDR3 is TGTGCCAGCAGTTTCAGGACTAGCGGGAGCTTCTACGAGCAGTACTTC. The encoded protein is CASSFRTSGSFYEQYF. The gene calls are TRBV12-3 or TRBV12-4 and TRBJ2-7; TRBD2 agrees at 13 bases. The trim removed 3 bases at V and 3 bases at J, leaving 5 bases unmatched. The CDR3 extends over 16 amino acids.